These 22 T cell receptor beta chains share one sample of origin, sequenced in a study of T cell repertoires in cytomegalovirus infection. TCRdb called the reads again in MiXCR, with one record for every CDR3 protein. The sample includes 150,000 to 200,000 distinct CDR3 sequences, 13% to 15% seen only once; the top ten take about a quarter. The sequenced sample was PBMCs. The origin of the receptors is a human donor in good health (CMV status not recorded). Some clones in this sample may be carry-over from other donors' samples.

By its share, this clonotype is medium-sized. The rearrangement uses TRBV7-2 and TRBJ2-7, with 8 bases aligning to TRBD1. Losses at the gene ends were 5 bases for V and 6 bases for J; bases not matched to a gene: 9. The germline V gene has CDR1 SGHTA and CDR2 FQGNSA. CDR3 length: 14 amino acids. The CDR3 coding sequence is TGTGCCAGCAGCCAGCGACAGGGGAGGCTCGAGCAGTACTTC. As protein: CASSQRQGRLEQYF.

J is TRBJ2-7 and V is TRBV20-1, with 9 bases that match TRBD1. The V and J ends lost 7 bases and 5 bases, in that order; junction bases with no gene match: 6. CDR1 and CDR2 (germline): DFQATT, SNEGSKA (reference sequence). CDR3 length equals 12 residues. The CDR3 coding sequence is TGCAGTGTGGGACAGGGTGTCCACGAGCAGTACTTC. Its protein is CSVGQGVHEQYF.

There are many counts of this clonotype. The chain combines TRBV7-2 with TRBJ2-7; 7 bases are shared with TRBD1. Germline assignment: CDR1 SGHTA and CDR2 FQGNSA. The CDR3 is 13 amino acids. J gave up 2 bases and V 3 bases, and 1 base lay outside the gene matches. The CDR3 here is CASSFGQAYEQYF. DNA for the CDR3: TGTGCCAGCAGCTTCGGACAGGCCTACGAGCAGTACTTC.

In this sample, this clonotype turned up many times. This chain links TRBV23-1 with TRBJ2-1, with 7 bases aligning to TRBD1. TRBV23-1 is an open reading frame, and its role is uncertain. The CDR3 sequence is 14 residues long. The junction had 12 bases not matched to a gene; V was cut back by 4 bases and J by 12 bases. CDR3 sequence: CASSPGQDPRGQFF. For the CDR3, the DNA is TGCGCCAGCAGTCCCGGACAGGATCCCCGAGGGCAGTTCTTC.

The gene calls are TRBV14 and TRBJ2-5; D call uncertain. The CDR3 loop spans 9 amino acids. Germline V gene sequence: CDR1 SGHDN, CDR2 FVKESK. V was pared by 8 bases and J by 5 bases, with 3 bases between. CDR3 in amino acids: CASWETQYF. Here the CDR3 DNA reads TGTGCCAGCTGGGAGACCCAGTACTTC.

This chain's CDR3 is CATSPGIGTNNEQFF. For the CDR3, the DNA is TGTGCCACCAGTCCGGGGATAGGAACTAACAATGAGCAGTTCTTC. The rearrangement uses TRBV24-1 and TRBJ2-1, with D maybe TRBD2 (5 bases). CDR1 is KGHDR, CDR2 SFDVKD, per germline. V lost 6 bases, J lost 5 bases, and 16 bases lay in between. The length of the CDR3 is 15 residues.

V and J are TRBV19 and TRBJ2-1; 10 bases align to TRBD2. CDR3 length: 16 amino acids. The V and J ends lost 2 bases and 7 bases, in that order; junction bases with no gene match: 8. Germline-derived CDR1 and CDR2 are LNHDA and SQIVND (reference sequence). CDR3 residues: CASSISVAGGRNEQFF. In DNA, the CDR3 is TGTGCCAGTAGTATATCGGTAGCGGGAGGAAGGAATGAGCAGTTCTTC.

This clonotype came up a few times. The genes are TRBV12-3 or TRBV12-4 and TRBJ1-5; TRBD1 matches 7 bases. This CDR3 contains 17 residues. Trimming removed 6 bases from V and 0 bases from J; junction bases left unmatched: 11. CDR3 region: CASRKGQLTFSNQPQHF. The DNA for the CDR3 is TGTGCCAGCAGAAAGGGACAGTTGACGTTTAGCAATCAGCCCCAGCATTTT.

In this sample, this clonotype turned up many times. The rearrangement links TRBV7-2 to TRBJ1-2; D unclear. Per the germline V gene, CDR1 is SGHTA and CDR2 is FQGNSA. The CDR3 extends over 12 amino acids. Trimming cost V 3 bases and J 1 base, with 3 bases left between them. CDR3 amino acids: CASSFVNYGYTF. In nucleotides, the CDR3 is TGTGCCAGCAGCTTTGTTAACTATGGCTACACCTTC.

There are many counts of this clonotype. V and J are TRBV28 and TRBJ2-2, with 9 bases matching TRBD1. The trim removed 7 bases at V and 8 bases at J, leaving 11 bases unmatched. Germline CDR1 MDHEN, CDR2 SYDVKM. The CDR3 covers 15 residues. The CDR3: CASKGGQGRLGELFF. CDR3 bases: TGTGCCAGCAAAGGGGGACAGGGCCGATTAGGGGAGCTGTTTTTT.

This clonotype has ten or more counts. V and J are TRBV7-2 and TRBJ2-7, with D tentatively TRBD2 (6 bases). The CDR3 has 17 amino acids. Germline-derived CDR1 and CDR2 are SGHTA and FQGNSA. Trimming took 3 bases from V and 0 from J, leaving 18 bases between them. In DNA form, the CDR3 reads TGTGCCAGCAGCTTCCCCGGGGGTACACAGAGCTCCTACGAGCAGTACTTC. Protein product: CASSFPGGTQSSYEQYF.

As DNA, the CDR3 is TGTGCCAGCAGCTTGGAGCGGGAGGGGAGCATTCAGTACTTC. Translating it yields CASSLEREGSIQYF. V usage is TRBV5-4 and J usage is TRBJ2-4; 10 bases are shared with TRBD2. The CDR3 has 14 residues. The germline gives CDR1 SGHNT, CDR2 YYREEE (reference sequence). V trimming: 0 bases; J trimming: 9 bases; junction bases outside the gene matches: 3. Filled out from reference TRBV5-4 and TRBJ2-4, the complete variable domain reads ETGVTQSPTHLIKTRGQQVTLRCSSQSGHNTVSWYQQALGQGPQFIFQYYREEENGRGNFPPRFSGLQFPNYSSELNVNALELDDSALYLCASSLEREGSIQYFGAGTRLSVL.

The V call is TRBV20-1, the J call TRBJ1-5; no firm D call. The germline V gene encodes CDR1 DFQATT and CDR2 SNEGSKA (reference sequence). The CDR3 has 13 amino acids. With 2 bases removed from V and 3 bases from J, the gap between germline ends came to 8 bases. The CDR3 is CSARSADNQPQHF. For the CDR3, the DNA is TGCAGTGCTAGATCGGCAGACAATCAGCCCCAGCATTTT.

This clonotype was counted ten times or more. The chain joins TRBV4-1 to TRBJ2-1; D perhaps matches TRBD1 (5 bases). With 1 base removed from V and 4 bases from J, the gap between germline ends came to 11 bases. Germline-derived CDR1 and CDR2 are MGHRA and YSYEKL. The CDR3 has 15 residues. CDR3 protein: CASSQGTTRYNEQFF. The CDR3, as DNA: TGCGCCAGCAGCCAAGGGACAACGAGATACAATGAGCAGTTCTTC.

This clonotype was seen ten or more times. The CDR3 reads CASSSRTGGYNEQFF. Written as DNA, the CDR3 is TGTGCCAGCAGCTCACGGACAGGGGGGTACAATGAGCAGTTCTTC. The chain recombines TRBV6-6 with TRBJ2-1; TRBD1 matches at 10 bases. The trim removed 6 bases at V and 4 bases at J, leaving 6 bases unmatched. This CDR3 region has 15 residues. Germline V gives CDR1 MNHNY, CDR2 SVGAGI (reference sequence).

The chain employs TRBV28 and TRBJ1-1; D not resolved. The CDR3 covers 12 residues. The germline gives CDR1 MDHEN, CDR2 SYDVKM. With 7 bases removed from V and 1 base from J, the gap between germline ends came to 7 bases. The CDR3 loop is CASNRQNTEAFF. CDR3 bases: TGTGCCAGCAACCGACAGAACACTGAAGCTTTCTTT.

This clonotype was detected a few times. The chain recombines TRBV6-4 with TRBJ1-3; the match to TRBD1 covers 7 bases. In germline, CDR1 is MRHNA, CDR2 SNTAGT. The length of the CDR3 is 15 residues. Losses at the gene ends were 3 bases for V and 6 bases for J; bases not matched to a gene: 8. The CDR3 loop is CASSEQGIGENTIYF. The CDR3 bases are TGTGCCAGCAGTGAACAGGGGATCGGCGAAAACACCATATATTTT.

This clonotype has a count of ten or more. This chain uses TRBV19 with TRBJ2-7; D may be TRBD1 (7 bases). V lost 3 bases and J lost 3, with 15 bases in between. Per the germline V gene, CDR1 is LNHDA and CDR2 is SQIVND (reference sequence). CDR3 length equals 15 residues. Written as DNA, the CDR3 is TGTGCCAGTAGTATCCAGGGGGGTAGTAACTACGAGCAGTACTTC. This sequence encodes CASSIQGGSNYEQYF.

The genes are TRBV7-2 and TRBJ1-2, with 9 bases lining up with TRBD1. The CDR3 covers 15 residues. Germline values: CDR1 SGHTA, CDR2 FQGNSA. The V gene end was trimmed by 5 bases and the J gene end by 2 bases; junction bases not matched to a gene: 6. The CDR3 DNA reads TGTGCCAGCAGCGCCTACAGGGGGCTGAACTATGGCTACACCTTC. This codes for CASSAYRGLNYGYTF.

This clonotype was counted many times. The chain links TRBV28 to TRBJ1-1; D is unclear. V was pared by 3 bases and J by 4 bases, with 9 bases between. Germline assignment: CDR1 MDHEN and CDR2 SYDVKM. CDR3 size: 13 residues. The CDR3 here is CASSLGFGTEAFF. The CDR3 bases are TGTGCCAGCAGTTTGGGGTTCGGCACTGAAGCTTTCTTT.

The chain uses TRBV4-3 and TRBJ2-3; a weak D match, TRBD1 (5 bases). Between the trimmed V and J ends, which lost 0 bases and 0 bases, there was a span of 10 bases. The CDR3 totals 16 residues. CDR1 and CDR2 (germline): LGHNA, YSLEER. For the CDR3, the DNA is TGCGCCAGCAGCCAAGAGGGGCTAGTTAGCACAGATACGCAGTATTTT. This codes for CASSQEGLVSTDTQYF.

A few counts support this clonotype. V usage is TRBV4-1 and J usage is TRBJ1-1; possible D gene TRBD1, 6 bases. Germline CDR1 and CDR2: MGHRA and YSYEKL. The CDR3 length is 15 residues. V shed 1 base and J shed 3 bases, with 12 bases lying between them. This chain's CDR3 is CASSQVGGVDTEAFF. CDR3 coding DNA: TGCGCCAGCAGCCAAGTCGGGGGCGTCGACACTGAAGCTTTCTTT.